This is a list of T cell receptor beta chains from one sample in a study of PD-1 blockade in classical Hodgkin lymphoma. Some clones are missing from TCRdb's copy, which holds only in-frame ones; the method was immunoSEQ multiplex PCR. This sample has about 93,000 clones; about 77% occur once, and the top ten carry less than 10%. The sample consisted of peripheral blood mononuclear cells (PBMCs), taken before the fourth cycle of nivolumab. These receptors came from a human donor with classical Hodgkin lymphoma. CDR3s include the opening cysteine and the closing phenylalanine or tryptophan. The order of the fields is V gene, D gene, clone size, J gene, CDR3 DNA, CDR3 protein. A D gene is named only where the DNA matches it firmly. Size values are once, few and many counts, or a class for expanded clones, and some rows have none.

>TRBV4-2|.|.|TRBJ2-2
TGTGCCAGCAGGCGGTTCGAGGAGCTGTTTTTT
CASRRFEELFF
>TRBV18|TRBD1|.|TRBJ2-3
TGTGCCAGCTTGAGGGACAGGAGCACAGATACGCAGTATTTT
CASLRDRSTDTQYF
>TRBV7-9|TRBD1|.|TRBJ2-7
TGTGCCAGCAGCTTTCGGGACAGGGGGATTCTGGACGAGCAGTACTTC
CASSFRDRGILDEQYF
>TRBV29-1|TRBD2|few|TRBJ2-7
TGCAGCGTTGATCGGGAGGGGGGCGAGCAGTACTTC
CSVDREGGEQYF
>TRBV7-8|.|.|TRBJ1-5
TGTGCCAGCAGCTTAGATGAGGTTCAGCCCCAGCATTTT
CASSLDEVQPQHF
>TRBV12-5|.|.|TRBJ1-2
TGTGCTAGTGGTCATCTCAGGGGATTATTAGACTATGGCTACACCTTC
CASGHLRGLLDYGYTF
>TRBV19|.|.|TRBJ2-2
TGTGCCAGTAGTATGAGCCATAACACCGGGGAGCTGTTTTTT
CASSMSHNTGELFF
>TRBV19|.|once|TRBJ1-2
TGTGCCAGTAGCCCGATCTCTAACTATGGCTACACCTTC
CASSPISNYGYTF
>TRBV28|.|.|TRBJ2-3
TGTGCCAGCAGTTTCTATCAGGTGGATACGCAGTATTTT
CASSFYQVDTQYF
>TRBV5-1|.|.|TRBJ2-3
TGCGCCAGCAGCTTGGCGGGGGCAGATACGCAGTATTTT
CASSLAGADTQYF
>TRBV5-1|TRBD1|once|TRBJ2-7
TGCGCCAGCAGCTTGGCCAGACGACAGGGAGTTCACGAGCAGTACTTC
CASSLARRQGVHEQYF